This T cell receptor beta chain stems from a study of identifying expanded T cells in peripheral blood. This clone was recorded once. The antigen is not known. Sequencing was performed with immunoSEQ multiplex PCR; in TCRdb, only in-frame clones are kept and a portion is missing. The table lists under 150,000 clones, approximately 80% of them singletons. Germline V gives CDR1 SGHRS, CDR2 YFSETQ. The CDR3 spans 14 residues. V was pared by 2 bases and J by 2 bases, with 9 bases between. No infections or other immune events were documented during collection. Broader study findings: Clone count variance between roughly 2-week samples rose with total template count.

The chain employs TRBV5-1 and TRBJ2-3; D possibly corresponds to TRBD1 (5 bases). Input material: blood. The clonotype originates from a person between 18 and 75 years old in good health. The CDR3 bases are TGCGCCAGCAGCTTAGGGGCGAACACAGATACGCAGTATTTT. Translating it yields CASSLGANTDTQYF.